The entry below describes one T cell receptor (beta chain). Its specificity is not known. Amplification used 60 Vbeta primers and 13 Jbeta primers. Under the authors' procedure: Later analysis identified some 80 million unique TCR beta chains, about 10 million shared. TCRdb's copy holds only in-frame clones and misses some; the assay was immunoSEQ multiplex PCR. That table supplies the V and J calls and clone size; D and trimming were determined from the DNA. This table has about 130,000 clones, 80% appearing once. This sample was taken from a study of cytomegalovirus exposure and HLA in healthy donors. The CDR3 has 16 amino acids. All the people who gave samples were healthy bone marrow donors. Study-wide results and caveats: Later on, analysis showed that most CMV-associated TCR beta chains appeared to be HLA-restricted. Trimming of TCR beta V- and J-genes showed a link, identified in a later analysis, to a missense DCLRE1C variant.

The genes are TRBV1 and TRBJ2-7; TRBD2, the D gene given by the table, was not confirmed from the DNA. TRBV1 is given as a pseudogene. Material: PBMCs. This clonotype was obtained from a man aged 35 to 55 in good health and CMV-seronegative. The CDR3 sequence: CPSLLIRGSISYEQYF. CDR3 DNA: TGCCCATCCCTTCTAATCCGCGGGAGTATATCCTACGAGCAGTACTTC.